This TCR beta chain was profiled in a study of identical twins (dated by TCRdb to 2016 to 2017). Study-level background: To test whether fetal clonotypes persist, the study used deep sequencing on TCR alpha and beta repertoires from monozygotic twins, unrelated adults of various ages, and cord blood. To rule out contamination, the twin experiments were replicated at different times with different library preparation protocols.

This clonotype was seen a few times. Its antigen has not been determined. No qualities accompany the bases; no much larger clone lies one base away. The library came from 5' RACE. The reads were generated on an Illumina HiSeq 2000. A universal primer binding site was introduced by template switching, and a unique molecular identifier was present in the final cDNA, enabling accurate counting of TCR cDNA molecules. Specific primers in the conserved constant-segment region were used to synthesize first-strand cDNA for the TCR alpha and beta chains. To control for contamination, every cDNA library carried two barcodes: a SMART-Mk sample barcode plus Illumina barcodes. TruSeq adapter sequences and Illumina sample barcodes were added in two successive PCR steps. TCR alpha and beta cDNA libraries were sequenced on the Illumina HiSeq platform with custom primers. The study's processing was this. Unique molecular identifiers were extracted from raw reads with MiGEC, and CDR3 positions were determined with MiXCR. Recombination models were inferred per individual with the repgenHMM and IGoR tools using an EM algorithm. The analysis of shared clonotypes was done with the tcR package in R, with sharing normalized by the product of cloneset sizes. Out-of-frame nonproductive sequences were analyzed to study raw recombination free of thymic and clonal selection effects. TCRdb trimmed public reads at Q25 via fastp, called clones via MiXCR and kept in-frame beta chains. Here each entry gathers all rows of one CDR3 protein and keeps the most common genes and DNA. TCRdb, not the original authors, processed these V and J calls. The sample table shows some 660,000 distinct CDR3 sequences, and less than 10% are seen once. The ten most abundant clones make up more than 0.75% of the sample.

The paper as a whole reports these results and caveats: Because the same donors could not be followed over many years, conclusions were based on cross-sectional statistical analysis. In monozygotic twins, recombination models systematically underestimated out-of-frame TCR alpha sharing, but the models matched the sharing seen between unrelated individuals. Abundant cord blood beta clonotypes carried fewer insertions; young adult naive repertoires showed a weaker similar trend, while memory repertoires showed none. The excess sharing between twins in beta out-of-frame sequences was weaker because fewer shared sequences reduced the signal-to-noise ratio. Zero-insertion analyses could be partly confounded by invariant T cells such as MAIT and iNKT, although diverse VJ usage argued against such confounding for most clonotypes. Compared with coincidental sharing between unrelated individuals, an excess of low generation-probability sequences was observed among out-of-frame TCR alpha sequences shared between twins.

The CDR3, from cysteine to phenylalanine, totals 17 residues. Only CDR3 DNA remains: 51 bases, in frame from the first base. Trimming accounts for 6 bases at V and 5 bases at J, while the number of junction bases matched to no gene is 12. Reading the germline V gene (reference sequence) gives CDR1 LGHDT and CDR2 YNNKEL. All donors were healthy Caucasians. Three pairs of female monozygotic twins, all aged about 18 to 30 years, made up the twin cohort. The RNA used for TCR libraries was isolated from peripheral blood mononuclear cells. These data are also associated with another study on yellow fever vaccine responses in identical twins. As the second publication notes: According to the authors, in identical twins the way T cells responded to vaccination appeared partly convergent and partly personalized. Focusing on identical twins, the study followed the T cell clones that responded to the vaccine, and did so with precision.

This receptor was identified in a woman younger than 30 in good health. Sequencing was performed on PBMCs. The chain joins TRBV3-1 to TRBJ2-3; a stretch of 12 junction bases matches TRBD2. The nucleotide sequence reads TGTGCCAGCAGGAGACTAGCGGGGGACCCCTGGGGAGATACGCAGTATTTT. It translates to CASRRLAGDPWGDTQYF.